The 11 T cell receptor beta chains below were found in one sample sequenced in a study of coeliac disease. Assay: immunoSEQ multiplex PCR; the TCRdb copy retains only in-frame clones and omits some. The sample carries 4,000 to 6,000 clones, about 70% recorded once. The sample comprised lymphocytes from the gut lamina propria. The source of these receptors is a man younger than 30 with celiac disease on a gluten-free diet.

This clone appeared a few times. The chain has TRBV6-6 and TRBJ1-4; the D is unclear. In germline, CDR1 is MNHNY, CDR2 SVGAGI (reference sequence). CDR3 size: 12 residues. Between the trimmed V and J ends, which lost 5 bases and 5 bases, there was a span of 6 bases. For the CDR3, the DNA is TGTGCCAGCAGTATCCGGAATGAAAAACTGTTTTTT. The encoded protein is CASSIRNEKLFF.

The chain has TRBV9 and TRBJ2-3; tentative D call: TRBD1 (6 bases). Germline-derived CDR1 and CDR2 are SGDLS and YYNGEE. The CDR3 runs 15 residues. Trimming removed 7 bases from V and 2 bases from J, with 17 bases in between. As DNA, the CDR3 is TGTGCCAGCTCTTCACCGGGACACAACACAGATACGCAGTATTTT. This translates into CASSSPGHNTDTQYF.

The J gene is TRBJ1-1, the V gene TRBV4-1, with 9 bases aligning to TRBD1. Looked up from germline, CDR1 is MGHRA and CDR2 is YSYEKL. J gave up 5 bases and V 1 base, and 8 bases lay outside the gene matches. The CDR3 sequence is 16 residues long. CDR3 sequence (DNA): TGCGCCAGCAGCCAAGGGGGACAGGGAGGTAGGACTGAAGCTTTCTTT. It specifies CASSQGGQGGRTEAFF.

V is TRBV7-6 and J is TRBJ2-7, with D maybe TRBD2 (6 bases). CDR1 and CDR2 (germline): SGHVS, FNYEAQ. This CDR3 is built from 13 residues. Between the trimmed V and J ends, which lost 1 base and 5 bases, there was a span of 9 bases. The CDR3 region is CASSLGPGDEQYF. DNA of the CDR3: TGTGCCAGCAGCTTAGGGCCGGGGGACGAGCAGTACTTC.

The chain employs TRBV7-2 and TRBJ2-2; TRBD2 matches at 12 bases. Germline loops: CDR1 SGHTA, CDR2 FQGNSA. V was clipped by 6 bases and J by 6 bases; unmatched bases: 8. CDR3 size: 16 residues. The CDR3 region is CASRPRLAGEPGELFF. The CDR3 nucleotides are TGTGCCAGCAGGCCTAGACTAGCGGGAGAGCCCGGGGAGCTGTTTTTT.

V is TRBV7-9 and J is TRBJ2-1; 10 positions agree with TRBD2. The J segment lost 15 bases and the V segment lost 2 bases, leaving 13 bases of the junction unmatched. This CDR3 spans 15 amino acids. Germline V gives CDR1 SEHNR, CDR2 FQNEAQ (reference sequence). DNA for the CDR3: TGTGCCAGCAGCTTAAGCAGCGGGGGGGTCGCCTTTTTGTTCTTC. Amino acids: CASSLSSGGVAFLFF.

The rearrangement joins TRBV21-1 to TRBJ2-5; whether TRBD2, the table's D call, matches the DNA was not checked. TRBV21-1 is listed as a pseudogene. The CDR3 is 18 residues long. The CDR3 DNA is TGTGCCAGCAGCAAAAGCCTCCCGGGACTAGCACTTTCAGAGACCCAGTACTTC. Its protein is CASSKSLPGLALSETQYF.

The CDR3 coding sequence is TGCGCCAGCAAGGCCGGGGCTAATGAAAAACTGTTTTTT. Translation gives CASKAGANEKLFF. This chain links TRBV5-1 with TRBJ1-4; D call uncertain. The V end lost 6 bases, the J end lost 3 bases, and 9 bases lay between the germline ends. Germline values: CDR1 SGHRS, CDR2 YFSETQ. This CDR3 contains 13 residues.

There are a few counts of this clone. V and J are TRBV27 and TRBJ1-5; the D gene is possibly TRBD1 (5 bases). This CDR3 is built from 15 residues. With 2 bases removed from V and 2 bases from J, the gap between germline ends came to 10 bases. The germline V gene encodes CDR1 MNHEY and CDR2 SMNVEV (reference sequence). DNA for the CDR3: TGTGCCAGCAGTTTAGTAGGGGCTGGCAATCAGCCCCAGCATTTT. It specifies CASSLVGAGNQPQHF.

J is TRBJ2-3 and V is TRBV14, with D perhaps TRBD2 (6 bases). The CDR3 covers 15 residues. V was clipped by 4 bases and J by 1 base, with 12 bases between them. Germline V CDR1 and CDR2: SGHDN, FVKESK. The CDR3, as DNA: TGTGCCAGCAGCCGCCAGGGCGGGGGCACAGATACGCAGTATTTT. This codes for CASSRQGGGTDTQYF. Combining the CDR3 with reference TRBV14 and TRBJ2-3 gives the whole variable domain EAGVTQFPSHSVIEKGQTVTLRCDPISGHDNLYWYRRVMGKEIKFLLHFVKESKQDESGMPNNRFLAERTGGTYSTLKVQPAELEDSGVYFCASSRQGGGTDTQYFGPGTRLTVL.

The chain joins TRBV29-1 to TRBJ2-5, with unresolved D. The CDR3 runs 13 residues. The germline CDR1 and CDR2 sequences are SQVTM and ANQGSEA. V shed 7 bases and J shed 0 bases, with 12 bases lying between them. The CDR3 sequence: CSATLQNQETQYF. The CDR3 nucleotides are TGCAGCGCTACACTACAAAACCAAGAGACCCAGTACTTC.